This T cell receptor (beta chain) appears in the sequencing data of a study of blood T cell repertoires in COVID-19. Germline values: CDR1 SNHLY, CDR2 FYNNEI. Trimming left V 5 bases short and J 4 bases short, with 9 bases between. This CDR3 spans 13 amino acids. The data were produced by immunoSEQ multiplex PCR, yet TCRdb's version contains in-frame clones alone and is incomplete. The table records hundreds of thousands of clones, approximately 90% of them present only once. The sample comprised peripheral blood. The TCR comes from a woman aged 25-40 years with COVID-19, enrolled during active disease. The chain uses TRBV2 and TRBJ1-3; D is undetermined. CDR3 bases: TGTGCCAGCAGTACTCTCTCGGGAAACACCATATATTTT. This sequence encodes CASSTLSGNTIYF.